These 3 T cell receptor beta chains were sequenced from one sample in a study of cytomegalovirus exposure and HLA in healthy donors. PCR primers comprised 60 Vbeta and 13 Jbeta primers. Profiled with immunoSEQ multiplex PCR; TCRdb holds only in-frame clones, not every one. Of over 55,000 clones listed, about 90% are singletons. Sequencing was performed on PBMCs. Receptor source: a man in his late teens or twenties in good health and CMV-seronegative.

The CDR3 sequence: CASSTGGRTYEQYF. CDR3 nucleotide sequence: TGCGCCAGCAGTACAGGGGGCAGGACCTACGAGCAGTACTTC. The chain uses TRBV10-2 and TRBJ2-7; 9 bases agree with TRBD1. Germline CDR1 reads WSHSY; CDR2 reads SAAADI. The junction had 4 bases not matched to a gene; V was cut back by 5 bases and J by 2 bases. The length of the CDR3 is 14 residues.

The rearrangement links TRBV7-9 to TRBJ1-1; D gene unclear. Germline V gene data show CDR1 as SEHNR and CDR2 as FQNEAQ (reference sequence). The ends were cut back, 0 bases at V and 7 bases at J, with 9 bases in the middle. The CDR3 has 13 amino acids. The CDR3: CASSLAGGDEAFF. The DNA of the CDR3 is TGTGCCAGCAGCTTAGCGGGCGGGGATGAAGCTTTCTTT.

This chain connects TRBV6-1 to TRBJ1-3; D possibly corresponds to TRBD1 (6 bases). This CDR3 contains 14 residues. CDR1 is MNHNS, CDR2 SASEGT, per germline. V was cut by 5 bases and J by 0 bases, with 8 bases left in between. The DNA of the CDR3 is TGTGCCAGCAGTCAGGACAGCTCTGGAAACACCATATATTTT. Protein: CASSQDSSGNTIYF.